This is a list of T cell receptor beta chains from one sample in a study of blood T cells in healthy people across ages. In TCRdb, the 5' RACE reads were re-called with MiXCR into one record per CDR3 protein. Among more than 1.4 million distinct CDR3 sequences listed, approximately 40% were seen once. Sample: blood. The receptors stem from a woman aged 18-29 years in good health. The CDR3 runs from the conserved cysteine through the conserved F or W. The order of the fields is clone size, J gene, V gene, D gene, CDR3 DNA, CDR3 protein. The D gene is left open where the match is weak. Some rows have no size entry. The others give once, few or many, or a class for an expanded clone.

abundance: .; j_gene: TRBJ2-3; v_gene: TRBV20-1; d_gene: .; CDR3nt: TGCAGTGCTAAAAGCACAGATACGCAGTATTTT; CDR3aa: CSAKSTDTQYF
abundance: .; j_gene: TRBJ1-2; v_gene: TRBV21-1; d_gene: .; CDR3nt: TGTGCCAGCAGCAAATACGGCTACACCTTC; CDR3aa: CASSKYGYTF
abundance: few; j_gene: TRBJ1-1; v_gene: TRBV5-1; d_gene: .; CDR3nt: TGCGCCAGCAGGACAGAGGTGAACACTGAAGCTTTCTTT; CDR3aa: CASRTEVNTEAFF
abundance: .; j_gene: TRBJ2-1; v_gene: TRBV5-6; d_gene: .; CDR3nt: TGTGCCAGCAGCTTGGGGGACTTGAGCTCCTACAATGAGCAGTTCTTC; CDR3aa: CASSLGDLSSYNEQFF
abundance: .; j_gene: TRBJ2-1; v_gene: TRBV2; d_gene: TRBD2; CDR3nt: TGTGCCAGCAGTGAGGCCCTAGCGGCTATAAGTGAGCAGTTCTTC; CDR3aa: CASSEALAAISEQFF
abundance: many; j_gene: TRBJ1-2; v_gene: TRBV7-9; d_gene: .; CDR3nt: TGTGCCAGCAGCGGTGACAGGTCCTATGGCTACACCTTC; CDR3aa: CASSGDRSYGYTF
abundance: .; j_gene: TRBJ2-7; v_gene: TRBV29-1; d_gene: TRBD2; CDR3nt: TGCAGCGTTGGGGGGGGAGGGTTCTACGAGCAGTACTTC; CDR3aa: CSVGGGGFYEQYF
abundance: many; j_gene: TRBJ2-5; v_gene: TRBV29-1; d_gene: .; CDR3nt: TGCAGCGTGATCGGGATCCAAGAGACCCAGTACTTC; CDR3aa: CSVIGIQETQYF
abundance: .; j_gene: TRBJ2-7; v_gene: TRBV27; d_gene: TRBD2; CDR3nt: TGTGCCAGCAGTGAACGAGCGGGGGCCGACGAGCAGTACTTC; CDR3aa: CASSERAGADEQYF
abundance: .; j_gene: TRBJ2-3; v_gene: TRBV2; d_gene: .; CDR3nt: TGTGCCAGCAGCCCGGACCCCGGGGGCACAGATACGCAGTATTTT; CDR3aa: CASSPDPGGTDTQYF
abundance: .; j_gene: TRBJ2-7; v_gene: TRBV28; d_gene: .; CDR3nt: TGTGCCAGCAGTACGGCCCCCGTGTCCGACGAGCAGTACTTC; CDR3aa: CASSTAPVSDEQYF
abundance: many; j_gene: TRBJ2-1; v_gene: TRBV4-2; d_gene: TRBD1; CDR3nt: TGTGCCAGCAGCCAAGTCCAGGGGGCGGGTGAGCAGTTCTTC; CDR3aa: CASSQVQGAGEQFF
abundance: few; j_gene: TRBJ2-7; v_gene: TRBV10-3; d_gene: .; CDR3nt: TGTGCCATCAGTGGGGTCACAGGGCCTAACTACGAGCAGTACTTC; CDR3aa: CAISGVTGPNYEQYF
abundance: few; j_gene: TRBJ1-2; v_gene: TRBV7-2; d_gene: .; CDR3nt: TGTGCCAGCAGCGTAGAGGGGACGAGGGGCGGCTACACCTTC; CDR3aa: CASSVEGTRGGYTF
abundance: .; j_gene: TRBJ1-2; v_gene: TRBV20-1; d_gene: .; CDR3nt: TGCAGTGCCCTGGGTGGGATGACCTTC; CDR3aa: CSALGGMTF
abundance: .; j_gene: TRBJ2-1; v_gene: TRBV30; d_gene: .; CDR3nt: TGTGCCTGGAGACCGGCAGCCCCTACCCAGTTCTTC; CDR3aa: CAWRPAAPTQFF
abundance: .; j_gene: TRBJ1-6; v_gene: TRBV6-5; d_gene: .; CDR3nt: TGTGCCAGCAGTTACTCGCCGGGAACCTCGTATAATTCACCCCTCCACTTT; CDR3aa: CASSYSPGTSYNSPLHF
abundance: .; j_gene: TRBJ2-3; v_gene: TRBV15; d_gene: TRBD1; CDR3nt: TGTGCCACCAGCACTAAGACAGGGACCGTCACAGATACGCAGTATTTT; CDR3aa: CATSTKTGTVTDTQYF
abundance: .; j_gene: TRBJ1-3; v_gene: TRBV7-2; d_gene: .; CDR3nt: TGTGCCAGCAGCCCCTTTGGGAACTCTGGAAACACCATATATTTT; CDR3aa: CASSPFGNSGNTIYF
abundance: .; j_gene: TRBJ1-5; v_gene: TRBV20-1; d_gene: TRBD1; CDR3nt: TGCAGCGCGGGACAGCCTGGGGATCAGCCCCAGCATTTT; CDR3aa: CSAGQPGDQPQHF
abundance: .; j_gene: TRBJ2-5; v_gene: TRBV7-6; d_gene: .; CDR3nt: TGTGCCAGCAGTTTAGCGTTTGGAGGAAGGAAAGAGACCCAGTACTTC; CDR3aa: CASSLAFGGRKETQYF
abundance: .; j_gene: TRBJ2-7; v_gene: TRBV5-1; d_gene: .; CDR3nt: TGCGCCAGCAGCTCCTCCGGGACCCACTACGAGCAGTACTTC; CDR3aa: CASSSSGTHYEQYF
abundance: .; j_gene: TRBJ2-7; v_gene: TRBV6-1; d_gene: .; CDR3nt: TGTGCCAGCAGACCGCAGACAGGTTACTACGAGCAGTACTTC; CDR3aa: CASRPQTGYYEQYF
abundance: few; j_gene: TRBJ1-1; v_gene: TRBV27; d_gene: .; CDR3nt: TGTGCCAGCAGTTTCTCAACGATGAACACTGAAGCTTTCTTT; CDR3aa: CASSFSTMNTEAFF
abundance: many; j_gene: TRBJ1-1; v_gene: TRBV6-6; d_gene: .; CDR3nt: TGTGCCAGCAGTTACGGGCAGAACACTGAAGCTTTCTTT; CDR3aa: CASSYGQNTEAFF
abundance: .; j_gene: TRBJ1-4; v_gene: TRBV29-1; d_gene: .; CDR3nt: TGCAGCGTTGTTGAACTCGGTACCACGGCGGAAAAACTGTTTTTT; CDR3aa: CSVVELGTTAEKLFF
abundance: .; j_gene: TRBJ2-7; v_gene: TRBV18; d_gene: .; CDR3nt: TGTGCCAGCTCACCCCAGGCCGTATCCTCCTACGAGCAGTACTTC; CDR3aa: CASSPQAVSSYEQYF
abundance: .; j_gene: TRBJ2-1; v_gene: TRBV12-3/TRBV12-4; d_gene: TRBD2; CDR3nt: TGTGCCAGCAGTGCCCCTAGCGGGAAATGGAATGAGCAGTTCTTC; CDR3aa: CASSAPSGKWNEQFF
abundance: .; j_gene: TRBJ1-2; v_gene: TRBV5-1; d_gene: TRBD1; CDR3nt: TGCGCCAGCAGCTTAGGACAGGGGGCGTCGGGGTATGGCTACACCTTC; CDR3aa: CASSLGQGASGYGYTF
abundance: .; j_gene: TRBJ2-1; v_gene: TRBV20-1; d_gene: .; CDR3nt: TGCAGTGCCAAAAATCGACTCGCTGGGGGCAATGAGCAGTTCTTC; CDR3aa: CSAKNRLAGGNEQFF
abundance: .; j_gene: TRBJ2-3; v_gene: TRBV6-2/TRBV6-3; d_gene: .; CDR3nt: TGTGCCAGCAGAGATCGACTAGGGGTTTTTTACGATACGCAGTATTTT; CDR3aa: CASRDRLGVFYDTQYF
abundance: few; j_gene: TRBJ2-1; v_gene: TRBV29-1; d_gene: TRBD2; CDR3nt: TGCAGCGTTGGGTTGCGGCTAGCGGACTACAATGAGCAGTTCTTC; CDR3aa: CSVGLRLADYNEQFF
abundance: .; j_gene: TRBJ1-1; v_gene: TRBV3-1; d_gene: .; CDR3nt: TGTGCCAGCAGACCCTCCCCGGGGGCGGTCACTGAAGCTTTCTTT; CDR3aa: CASRPSPGAVTEAFF
abundance: .; j_gene: TRBJ1-2; v_gene: TRBV20-1; d_gene: .; CDR3nt: TGCAGTGCTAGAGGGACAACAGGGTCGAGTGGCTACACCTTC; CDR3aa: CSARGTTGSSGYTF
abundance: .; j_gene: TRBJ2-1; v_gene: TRBV6-5; d_gene: .; CDR3nt: TGTGCCAGCAGGGGTGGGAGTCTAGCGTTCGATGAGCAGTTCTTC; CDR3aa: CASRGGSLAFDEQFF
abundance: .; j_gene: TRBJ2-3; v_gene: TRBV6-6; d_gene: TRBD2; CDR3nt: TGTGCCAGCAGTTACTTCAACCTAGCGGGTGAGAGTGCAGATACGCAGTATTTT; CDR3aa: CASSYFNLAGESADTQYF
abundance: .; j_gene: TRBJ2-3; v_gene: TRBV6-2/TRBV6-3; d_gene: TRBD2; CDR3nt: TGTGCCAGTCCCCCTCAGACCCGGTCGCAAACCCGCGGGGGGCGGGGGAGCACAGATACGCAGTATTTT; CDR3aa: CASPPQTRSQTRGGRGSTDTQYF